This T cell receptor (beta chain) derives from a study of T cell responses to AZD1222 COVID-19 vaccine. Overall study context: Investigators merged groups given second doses at roughly 4 or roughly 12 weeks.

To note about this clone: As yet, its antigen is unknown.

J lost 9 bases, V lost 1 base, and 3 bases had no gene match. The CDR3 has 13 residues. Data came from immunoSEQ multiplex PCR; TCRdb stores just in-frame clones and leaves some out. The repertoire holds more than 110,000 clones, with over 90% as singletons. The study, taken as a whole, reports: As reported, nearly half of all spike-specific TCRs target variant regions that are unmutated. Compared with day 0, the breadth and depth of the Spike-specific TCR repertoire rose significantly after two doses of AZD1222.

The sample in question was peripheral blood, obtained on day 0 of AZD1222 vaccination. The receptor's source is an adult in good health. The rearrangement joins TRBV12-3 or TRBV12-4 to TRBJ2-1; 7 bases are a match to TRBD2. CDR3 DNA sequence: TGTGCCAGCAGTTTAGACAGCGGGACTGAGCAGTTCTTC. Its protein is CASSLDSGTEQFF.